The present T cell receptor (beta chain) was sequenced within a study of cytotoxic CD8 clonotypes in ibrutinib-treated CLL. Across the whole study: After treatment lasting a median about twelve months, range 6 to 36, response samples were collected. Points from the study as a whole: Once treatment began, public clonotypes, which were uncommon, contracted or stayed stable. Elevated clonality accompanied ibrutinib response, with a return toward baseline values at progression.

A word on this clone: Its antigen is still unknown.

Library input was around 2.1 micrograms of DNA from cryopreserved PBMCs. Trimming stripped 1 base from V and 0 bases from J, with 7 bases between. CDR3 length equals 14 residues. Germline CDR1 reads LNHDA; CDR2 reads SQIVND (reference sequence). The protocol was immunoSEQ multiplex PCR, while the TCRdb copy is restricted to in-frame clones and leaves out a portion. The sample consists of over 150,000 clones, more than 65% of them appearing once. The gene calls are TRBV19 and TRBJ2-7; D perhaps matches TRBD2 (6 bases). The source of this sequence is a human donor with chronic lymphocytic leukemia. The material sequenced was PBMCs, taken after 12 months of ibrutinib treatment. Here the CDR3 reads CASSIGLGSYEQYF. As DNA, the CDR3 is TGTGCCAGTAGTATAGGACTAGGCTCCTACGAGCAGTACTTC.